The present TCR beta chain was sequenced within a study of blood T cells in healthy people across ages. This CDR3 contains 16 residues. Trimming cost V 2 bases and J 0 bases; bases outside gene matches: 6. CDR1 MDHEN and CDR2 SYDVKM come from the germline V gene. This clonotype came up a few times. For the second PCR, which ran for about 7 to 12 cycles, a sample-barcoded 5' primer and a J-beta primer mix were used. TCRdb reanalysed the 5' RACE reads using MiXCR and keeps one entry per CDR3 protein. The sample yields 750,000 to 950,000 distinct CDR3 sequences, 53% seen once. The source is a man of 80 years or more in good health. Source material: blood. The gene calls are TRBV28 and TRBJ2-7; the match to TRBD1 covers 8 bases. The chain's CDR3 is CASSLRTGGNSYEQYF. The CDR3 DNA follows: TGTGCCAGCAGTTTACGAACAGGGGGGAACTCCTACGAGCAGTACTTC.